This T cell receptor (beta chain) was sequenced for a study of blood T cell repertoires in COVID-19. Study at large: Sites across the United States, Italy and Spain contributed samples from acute and convalescent COVID-19. T cells, B-cell-depleted T cells, or PBMCs supplied cDNA or gDNA.

Authors' methods: The assay estimated nucleated cells by amplifying reference gene primers. Measured with immunoSEQ multiplex PCR; TCRdb has only the in-frame clones, and not every one. V and J calls and clone size are given by that table; D and trimming were obtained from the DNA. Seen here are tens of thousands of clones, approximately 82% observed once, and the top ten hold around two fifths. This CDR3 has 12 residues. V was pared by 1 base and J by 7 bases, with 5 bases between. The germline V gene encodes CDR1 SEHNR and CDR2 FQNEAQ (reference sequence). Sequencing used peripheral blood. This clonotype originated in a woman older than 75 with active or convalescent COVID-19. This chain links TRBV7-9 with TRBJ2-1; D unclear. Here the CDR3 DNA reads TGTGCCAGCAGCTTAGATACAAATGAGCAGTTCTTC. It translates to CASSLDTNEQFF.